Below are 18 T cell receptor beta chains sequenced from a single sample in a study of shared clonotypes between healthy human individuals. Generated by immunoSEQ multiplex PCR, the TCRdb table keeps only in-frame clones and is missing some. The sample lists some 1 million clones; roughly 80% were seen once. Material for sequencing was memory CD4+ T cells sorted from blood. Indicated subset: CD45RA-negative fraction. These receptors all come from a man in his late teens or twenties in good health.

This clone has a single count. The V and J genes are TRBV10-3 and TRBJ2-3; no reliable D call. This CDR3 comprises 14 residues. V lost 0 bases and J lost 6, with 10 bases in between. Germline V gene data show CDR1 as ENHRY and CDR2 as SYGVKD. The CDR3 sequence: CAISESGTSDTQYF. In DNA, the CDR3 is TGTGCCATCAGTGAGTCAGGCACTTCCGATACGCAGTATTTT.

The chain joins TRBV5-6 to TRBJ1-2; D not certain. V was pared by 4 bases and J by 1 base, with 11 bases between. CDR1 and CDR2 from the germline V gene are SGHDT and YYEEEE. The CDR3 is 14 amino acids. In DNA form, the CDR3 reads TGTGCCAGCAGCCCGATCGATTTTAACTATGGCTACACCTTC. Its translation is CASSPIDFNYGYTF.

The genes are TRBV2 and TRBJ2-4; 7 positions agree with TRBD1. Looked up from germline, CDR1 is SNHLY and CDR2 is FYNNEI. The CDR3 has 14 residues. J gave up 15 bases and V 6 bases, and 17 bases lay outside the gene matches. The DNA for the CDR3 is TGTGCCAGCAGGGCAGGGTTGACGACAGGGCTAGGGTACTTC. Translation: CASRAGLTTGLGYF. Full variable domain (remainder filled in from reference TRBV2 and TRBJ2-4): EPEVTQTPSHQVTQMGQEVILRCVPISNHLYFYWYRQILGQKVEFLVSFYNNEISEKSEIFDDQFSVERPDGSNFTLKIRSTKLEDSAMYFCASRAGLTTGLGYFGAGTRLSVL.

The V call is TRBV5-6, the J call TRBJ1-5; D possibly corresponds to TRBD1 (5 bases). V was pared by 5 bases and J by 2 bases, with 14 bases between. This CDR3 spans 15 amino acids. CDR1 is SGHDT, CDR2 YYEEEE, per germline. CDR3 DNA sequence: TGTGCCAGCAGTTTCGGGGGAAAGGGCAATCAGCCCCAGCATTTT. It is translated as CASSFGGKGNQPQHF.

This clone was seen just once. Additional DNA sequences in this sample encode the identical CDR3. The chain links TRBV18 to TRBJ2-2, with 10 bases aligning to TRBD1. Germline values: CDR1 KGHSH, CDR2 LQKENI. With V trimmed by 3 bases and J by 5 bases, 0 bases remained unmatched. The CDR3 contains 14 residues. The CDR3 region is CASSPGQGTGELFF. CDR3 DNA sequence: TGTGCCAGCTCACCGGGACAGGGGACCGGGGAGCTGTTTTTT.

There are many counts of this clone. The chain links TRBV5-4 to TRBJ2-5, with 8 bases that match TRBD2. The germline V gene encodes CDR1 SGHNT and CDR2 YYREEE (reference sequence). This CDR3 comprises 13 residues. V shed 4 bases, J shed 9 bases, and the junction held 8 bases outside the gene matches. The CDR3 here is CASSPPGGGSQYF. The CDR3 region has the DNA TGTGCCAGCAGCCCCCCCGGGGGGGGTTCCCAGTACTTC.

The chain links TRBV5-1 to TRBJ2-5; D is uncertain. This CDR3 region has 15 residues. The V gene lost 4 bases and the J gene lost 4 bases, with 17 bases spanning the gap. The V gene's germline CDR1 is SGHRS and CDR2 YFSETQ. In nucleotides, the CDR3 is TGCGCCAGCAGCCTGAGCCCAGCCTCTGTAGAGACCCAGTACTTC. The encoded protein is CASSLSPASVETQYF.

The V and J genes are TRBV6-5 and TRBJ2-2, with a tentative D call TRBD2 (6 bases). This CDR3 contains 14 residues. Germline V gene lookup returns CDR1 MNHEY and CDR2 SVGAGI. V was clipped by 7 bases and J by 1 base, with 10 bases between them. CDR3 protein: CASTRDLNTGELFF. The CDR3 region has the DNA TGTGCCAGCACCCGGGACTTGAACACCGGGGAGCTGTTTTTT.

This sequence joins TRBV7-9 and TRBJ1-2; TRBD1 might be the D (5 bases). Germline-derived CDR1 and CDR2 are SEHNR and FQNEAQ (reference sequence). Deletions cut 3 bases from V and 1 base from J, with 15 bases between. The CDR3 extends over 16 amino acids. This CDR3 is CASSLIYGGINYGYTF. For the CDR3, the DNA is TGTGCCAGCAGCTTGATCTACGGGGGGATTAACTATGGCTACACCTTC.

The chain carries TRBV5-6 and TRBJ1-6, with 12 bases aligning to TRBD1. CDR1 SGHDT and CDR2 YYEEEE come from the germline V gene. The CDR3 covers 16 residues. J lost 9 bases, V lost 3 bases, and 7 bases had no gene match. The CDR3, as DNA: TGTGCCAGCAGCTGGAACCCGGGACAGGGGGCTTCACCCCTCCACTTT. It translates to CASSWNPGQGASPLHF.

On this clone itself: This sample includes further DNA sequences coding for the same CDR3. The rearrangement uses TRBV7-9 and TRBJ2-7; D unresolved. The germline V and J ends were trimmed by 2 bases and 3 bases, with 5 bases remaining between them. Germline V gene sequence: CDR1 SEHNR, CDR2 FQNEAQ (reference sequence). This CDR3 is built from 12 residues. The CDR3 DNA reads as TGTGCCAGCAGCTTAACCAGCTACGAGCAGTACTTC. This gives the protein CASSLTSYEQYF. The full variable domain, in which reference TRBV7-9 and TRBJ2-7 provide the parts outside the CDR3, is DTGVSQNPRHKITKRGQNVTFRCDPISEHNRLYWYRQTLGQGPEFLTYFQNEAQLEKSRLLSDRFSAERPKGSFSTLEIQRTEQGDSAMYLCASSLTSYEQYFGPGTRLTVT.

The V call is TRBV19, the J call TRBJ1-6; 7 bases match TRBD1. The length of the CDR3 is 13 residues. Germline V gene sequence: CDR1 LNHDA, CDR2 SQIVND (reference sequence). Trimming took 7 bases from V and 4 from J; bases not matched to a gene: 1. CDR3 sequence: CASKGQYNSPLHF. CDR3 DNA: TGTGCCAGTAAGGGACAGTATAATTCACCCCTCCACTTT.

V usage is TRBV19 and J usage is TRBJ1-5; TRBD1 aligns across 10 bases. The germline V gene has CDR1 LNHDA and CDR2 SQIVND (reference sequence). The CDR3 is 16 amino acids. J lost 3 bases, V lost 6 bases, and 8 bases had no gene match. The CDR3 sequence: CASSPTGGASNQPQHF. The CDR3 DNA reads TGTGCCAGTAGCCCGACAGGGGGCGCATCCAATCAGCCCCAGCATTTT.

This rearrangement joins TRBV9 to TRBJ1-4; D uncertain. V dropped 4 bases and J dropped 8 bases, with 18 bases sitting between them. Germline CDR1 is SGDLS and CDR2 is YYNGEE. The CDR3 runs 15 residues. Written as DNA, the CDR3 is TGTGCCAGCAGCCCCCGCGGGAGGGTAGAGGAAAAACTGTTTTTT. It translates to CASSPRGRVEEKLFF.

The chain combines TRBV5-6 with TRBJ2-7; no clear D gene. CDR3 length equals 13 residues. V lost 5 bases and J lost 4, with 13 bases in between. The germline gives CDR1 SGHDT, CDR2 YYEEEE. CDR3 sequence: CASSSLIGYEQYF. Here the CDR3 DNA reads TGTGCCAGCAGTTCCCTAATCGGGTACGAGCAGTACTTC. The whole variable domain, filled in from reference TRBV5-6 and TRBJ2-7, reads DAGVTQSPTHLIKTRGQQVTLRCSPKSGHDTVSWYQQALGQGPQFIFQYYEEEERQRGNFPDRFSGHQFPNYSSELNVNALLLGDSALYLCASSSLIGYEQYFGPGTRLTVT.

This rearrangement joins TRBV6-6 to TRBJ2-7; 7 bases line up with TRBD1. J gave up 4 bases and V 0 bases, and 0 bases lay outside the gene matches. CDR1 and CDR2 from the germline V gene are MNHNY and SVGAGI (reference sequence). This CDR3 has 13 amino acids. CDR3 in amino acids: CASSYSDRYEQYF. The CDR3 nucleotides read TGTGCCAGCAGTTACTCGGACAGGTACGAGCAGTACTTC.

This chain connects TRBV5-1 to TRBJ1-2; possible D gene TRBD1, 6 bases. There are 15 residues in the CDR3. V dropped 0 bases and J dropped 3 bases, with 12 bases sitting between them. Looked up from germline, CDR1 is SGHRS and CDR2 is YFSETQ. CDR3 in amino acids: CASSLGEGGYYGYTF. DNA for the CDR3: TGCGCCAGCAGCTTGGGAGAAGGGGGTTACTATGGCTACACCTTC.

This clone is a singleton in its sample. This probably arose from a read error, given a far larger clone one base away. This chain uses TRBV5-5 with TRBJ1-5; possible D gene TRBD1, 5 bases. Trimming left V 0 bases short and J 6 bases short, with 7 bases between. Germline V gene lookup returns CDR1 SGHKS and CDR2 YYEKEE (reference sequence). CDR3 length: 13 residues. The CDR3 DNA reads as TGTGCCAGCAGCTTGGAGGGGAGTCAGCCCCAGCATTTT. Translating it yields CASSLEGSQPQHF.